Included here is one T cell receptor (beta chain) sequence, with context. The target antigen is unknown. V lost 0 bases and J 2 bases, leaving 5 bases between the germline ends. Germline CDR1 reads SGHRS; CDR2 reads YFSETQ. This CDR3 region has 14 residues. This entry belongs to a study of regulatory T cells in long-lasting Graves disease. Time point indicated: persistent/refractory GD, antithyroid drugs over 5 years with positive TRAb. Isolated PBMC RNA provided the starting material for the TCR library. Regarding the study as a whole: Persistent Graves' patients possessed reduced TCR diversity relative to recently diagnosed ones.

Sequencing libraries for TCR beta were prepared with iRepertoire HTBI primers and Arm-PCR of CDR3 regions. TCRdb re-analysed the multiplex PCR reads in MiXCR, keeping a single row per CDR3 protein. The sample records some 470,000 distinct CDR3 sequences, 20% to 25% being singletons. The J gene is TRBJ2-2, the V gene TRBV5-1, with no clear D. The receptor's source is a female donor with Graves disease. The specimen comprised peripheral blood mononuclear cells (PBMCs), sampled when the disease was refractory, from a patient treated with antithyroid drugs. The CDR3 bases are TGCGCCAGCAGCTTGGACGGAAACACCGGGGAGCTGTTTTTT. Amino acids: CASSLDGNTGELFF.